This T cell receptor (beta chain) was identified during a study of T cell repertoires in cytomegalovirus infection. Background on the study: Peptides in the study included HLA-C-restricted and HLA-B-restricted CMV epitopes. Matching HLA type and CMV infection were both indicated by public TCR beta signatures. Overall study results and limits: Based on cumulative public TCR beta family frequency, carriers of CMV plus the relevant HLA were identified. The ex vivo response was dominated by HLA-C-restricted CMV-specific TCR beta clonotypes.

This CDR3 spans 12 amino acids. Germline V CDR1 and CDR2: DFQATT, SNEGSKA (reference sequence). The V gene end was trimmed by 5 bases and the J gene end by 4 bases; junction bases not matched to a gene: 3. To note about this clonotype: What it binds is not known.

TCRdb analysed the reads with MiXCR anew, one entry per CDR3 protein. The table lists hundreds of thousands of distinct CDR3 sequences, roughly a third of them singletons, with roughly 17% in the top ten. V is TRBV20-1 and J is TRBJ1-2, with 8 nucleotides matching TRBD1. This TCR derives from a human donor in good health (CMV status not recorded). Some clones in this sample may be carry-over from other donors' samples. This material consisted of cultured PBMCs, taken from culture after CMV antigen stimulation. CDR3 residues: CSALDRGYGYTF. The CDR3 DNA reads TGCAGTGCTTTAGACAGGGGCTATGGCTACACCTTC.